The entry below describes one T cell receptor (beta chain). Its target is not known. CDR1 is LNHDA, CDR2 SQIVND, per germline (reference sequence). V lost 2 bases, J lost 4 bases, and 20 bases lay in between. CDR3 size: 17 residues. This entry belongs to a study of OX40 agonist ivuxolimab in advanced cancers. As for the study in general: In this trial design, patients received ivuxolimab intravenously at 0.01 to 10 mg/kg every 2 weeks.

Assay used: immunoSEQ multiplex PCR; TCRdb lists only in-frame clones, some missing. The data contain under 85,000 clones, over 85% of them singletons. Study conclusions and caveats: Individuals who were partial responders at 0.1-3.0 mg/kg had clonal expansion that ranked among the lowest. More expanded clones were seen, on average, in CD8+ T cells than in CD4+.

Sample: CD4+ or CD8+ T cells sorted from blood, taken in a trial of the OX40 agonist ivuxolimab. The clonotype originates from an adult with an advanced solid tumor such as melanoma, head and neck, liver or kidney cancer. The chain is built from TRBV19 and TRBJ1-1, with D tentatively TRBD1 (5 bases). The CDR3 reads CASSIMSGHGPITEAFF. As DNA, the CDR3 is TGTGCCAGTAGTATAATGTCCGGACACGGTCCTATCACTGAAGCTTTCTTT.